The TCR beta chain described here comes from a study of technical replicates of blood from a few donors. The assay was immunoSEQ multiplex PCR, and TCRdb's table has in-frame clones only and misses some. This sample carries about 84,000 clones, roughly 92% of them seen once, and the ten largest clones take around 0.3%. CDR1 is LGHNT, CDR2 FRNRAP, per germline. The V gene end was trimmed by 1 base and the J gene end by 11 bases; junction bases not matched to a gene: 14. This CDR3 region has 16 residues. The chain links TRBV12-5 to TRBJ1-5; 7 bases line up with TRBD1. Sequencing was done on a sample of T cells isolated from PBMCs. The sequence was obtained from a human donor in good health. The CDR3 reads CASGLGSGTAGQSQHF. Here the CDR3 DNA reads TGTGCTAGTGGTTTGGGTTCCGGGACAGCTGGGCAGTCCCAGCATTTT.